This T cell receptor beta chain was sequenced during a study of OX40 agonist ivuxolimab in advanced cancers. Study at large: Head and neck, renal cell, melanoma or hepatocellular carcinoma were the cancers that dose-escalation patients had. Study results and caveats: Specificity for antigen went undetermined in the expanded peripheral T cells. In the 0.1-3.0 mg/kg groups, partial responders showed among the lowest expansion.

As to this clone: Its antigen remains unknown.

Sequencing used immunoSEQ multiplex PCR; TCRdb keeps in-frame clones, though not all of them. Altogether about 42,000 clones are present, more than 70% being singletons, with the ten largest covering about a fifth. Looked up from germline, CDR1 is SGDLS and CDR2 is YYNGEE. This CDR3 region has 17 residues. V was pared by 2 bases and J by 0 bases, with 5 bases of the junction left unmatched. This material consisted of CD4+ or CD8+ T cells sorted from blood, taken in a trial of the OX40 agonist ivuxolimab. The V and J genes are TRBV9 and TRBJ2-2; 9 positions agree with TRBD2. This clonotype was obtained from an adult with an advanced solid tumor such as melanoma, head and neck, liver or kidney cancer. CDR3 loop: CASSVQAGGPNTGELFF. Here the CDR3 DNA reads TGTGCCAGCAGCGTCCAAGCGGGGGGTCCGAACACCGGGGAGCTGTTTTTT.